The 8 T cell receptor beta chains in this list originate from one sample, sequenced in a study of tumor-infiltrating lymphocytes in localized non-small cell lung cancer. The data were produced by immunoSEQ multiplex PCR, yet TCRdb's version contains in-frame clones alone and is incomplete. The sample lists about 15,000 clones, more than 60% occurring once. The sample was lung tumor tissue. All receptors derive from a human donor with non-small cell lung cancer.

The CDR3 DNA follows: TGTGCCAGCAGCTTTGGGACTAGCACAGATACGCAGTATTTT. Protein: CASSFGTSTDTQYF. This rearrangement joins TRBV7-9 to TRBJ2-3; D possibly corresponds to TRBD2 (6 bases). Between the trimmed V and J ends, which lost 3 bases and 0 bases, there was a span of 7 bases. Looked up from germline, CDR1 is SEHNR and CDR2 is FQNEAQ (reference sequence). This CDR3 is built from 14 residues. The full variable domain, completed using reference TRBV7-9 and TRBJ2-3, is DTGVSQNPRHKITKRGQNVTFRCDPISEHNRLYWYRQTLGQGPEFLTYFQNEAQLEKSRLLSDRFSAERPKGSFSTLEIQRTEQGDSAMYLCASSFGTSTDTQYFGPGTRLTVL.

The rearrangement joins TRBV12-5 to TRBJ2-3, with 8 bases aligning to TRBD2. Germline V gives CDR1 LGHNT, CDR2 FRNRAP. J lost 2 bases, V lost 6 bases, and 4 bases had no gene match. The CDR3 is 14 amino acids. DNA for the CDR3: TGTGCTAGTGGCCCGGGGGGGTACACAGATACGCAGTATTTT. Its translation is CASGPGGYTDTQYF.

This chain links TRBV6-4 with TRBJ1-2, with D perhaps TRBD1 (6 bases). Per the germline V gene, CDR1 is MRHNA and CDR2 is SNTAGT. Trimming stripped 6 bases from V and 4 bases from J, with 18 bases between. The CDR3 runs 15 residues. The CDR3 region is CASRLTGYGTYGYTF. CDR3 in DNA: TGTGCCAGCAGACTCACAGGGTACGGAACCTATGGCTACACCTTC.

This clone was seen once. V is TRBV29-1 and J is TRBJ2-2; 7 bases are shared with TRBD2. This CDR3 contains 15 residues. Germline V gives CDR1 SQVTM, CDR2 ANQGSEA. Losses at the gene ends were 6 bases for V and 2 bases for J; bases not matched to a gene: 9. CDR3 nucleotide sequence: TGCAGCGTCGCCCGGGGGGAGCGAAACACCGGGGAGCTGTTTTTT. Translating gives CSVARGERNTGELFF.

This chain links TRBV7-9 with TRBJ1-2; 10 bases are shared with TRBD1. The CDR3 has 15 amino acids. In germline, CDR1 is SEHNR, CDR2 FQNEAQ (reference sequence). The J segment lost 5 bases and the V segment lost 5 bases, leaving 8 bases of the junction unmatched. The DNA of the CDR3 is TGTGCCAGCAGCCTCCCGGGACAGGGGAGATATGGCTACACCTTC. Translated, it gives CASSLPGQGRYGYTF.

The rearrangement uses TRBV27 and TRBJ1-2; 7 nucleotides agree with TRBD1. This CDR3 has 16 residues. CDR1 is MNHEY, CDR2 SMNVEV, per germline (reference sequence). Germline trimming cut 5 bases from V and 0 bases from J; bases unmatched to any gene: 9. The CDR3 is CASSRSGTESNYGYTF. In nucleotides, the CDR3 is TGTGCCAGCAGTCGGTCCGGGACAGAGTCTAACTATGGCTACACCTTC.

This chain joins TRBV19 and TRBJ2-7, with D uncertain. V lost 5 bases, J lost 0 bases, and 11 bases lay in between. Germline V gene lookup returns CDR1 LNHDA and CDR2 SQIVND (reference sequence). This CDR3 contains 14 residues. In DNA form, the CDR3 reads TGTGCCAGTAGTCGAGACTTGAGCTCCTACGAGCAGTACTTC. Translation gives CASSRDLSSYEQYF. The variable domain in full, with the rest retrieved from reference TRBV19 and TRBJ2-7, is DGGITQSPKYLFRKEGQNVTLSCEQNLNHDAMYWYRQDPGQGLRLIYYSQIVNDFQKGDIAEGYSVSREKKESFPLTVTSAQKNPTAFYLCASSRDLSSYEQYFGPGTRLTVT.

J is TRBJ1-2 and V is TRBV5-1; D ambiguous. The germline V gene has CDR1 SGHRS and CDR2 YFSETQ. The CDR3 consists of 13 residues. The V end was cut by 0 bases, the J end by 4 bases, with 7 bases between. CDR3 region: CASSLGERYGYTF. In DNA form, the CDR3 reads TGCGCCAGCAGCTTGGGGGAGCGCTATGGCTACACCTTC. Based on the CDR3 plus reference TRBV5-1 and TRBJ1-2, the full variable domain is KAGVTQTPRYLIKTRGQQVTLSCSPISGHRSVSWYQQTPGQGLQFLFEYFSETQRNKGNFPGRFSGRQFSNSRSEMNVSTLELGDSALYLCASSLGERYGYTFGSGTRLTVV.